A single T cell receptor beta chain is shown here with its context. There is no known antigen for this receptor. No base-level quality is on record; no much larger clone is a single base apart. The data belong to a study of blood T cell repertoires in COVID-19 (dated by TCRdb to 2018 to 2021). Study-level background: Collaborator samples came from the United States, Italy and Spain and covered acute and convalescent phases of COVID-19. The repertoires were made available in a free public database intended to serve as a resource for research on the immune response to SARS-CoV-2. Deeply sampled blood TCRbeta repertoires from subjects exposed to, actively infected with, or recovered from COVID-19 were included in the dataset. The samples were drawn from the first 160 participants of the ongoing ImmuneRACE study and from about 1,200 subjects provided by 6 global collaborators. The material from the prospective study consisted of cDNA or gDNA derived from T cells, B-cell-depleted T cells, or PBMCs. The sample metadata nearly always contained a de-identified subject ID, COVID-19 status, age in years and sex. HLA class I and class II types, where available, came from metadata supplied by the sample provider rather than from assay-based typing.

The immunoSEQ Assay, a bias-controlled multiplex PCR, was used to amplify TCRbeta CDR3 regions from genomic DNA. In the source study's methods: The number of nucleated cells in each sample was estimated by amplification of reference gene primers within the assay. Sequence reads were collapsed and filtered to measure the absolute abundance of every unique TCRbeta CDR3 rearrangement. For each sample, productive Simpson clonality was calculated as the square root of Simpson's diversity index over productive rearrangements. TCRdb provides this immuneACCESS table in a form limited to in-frame rearrangements. Some clones are lacking; in checked studies, under half of them reflect an unresolved V gene, and why the rest are absent is not known. For V, J and clone size, that table is used; D and trimming come from the DNA. This sample has hundreds of thousands of clones in its table, and about nine tenths of those were observed once. Roughly 0.25% of the sample lies in the top ten.

The collaborating institutions used their own protocols to collect whole blood in K2EDTA tubes. For TCRbeta analysis, collaborator samples were shipped as frozen whole blood, as isolated PBMCs, or as DNA extracted from either sample type. Points the paper makes about the study in general: The amount of clinical and demographic metadata varied by source and participant and was provided uncurated.

Via the germline V gene, CDR1 is MNHEY and CDR2 SVGAGI. V gives up 8 bases and J gives up 2 bases, and the segment between their germline ends measures 13 bases. Its CDR3 holds 13 amino acids, cysteine through phenylalanine. The read is trimmed to its CDR3 DNA, 39 bases read in frame from base 1. The TCR sequence derives from a woman aged 18-30 years with acute or convalescent COVID-19. Specimen: peripheral blood. Recombination connected TRBV6-5 to TRBJ2-7, and possibly TRBD1, on 5 matching bases. The CDR3 is CASAKTDTYEQYF. The bases read TGTGCCAGCGCTAAGACGGACACCTACGAGCAGTACTTC.